This TCR beta chain comes out of a study of vaccination effects on CD4 cells after COVID-19. Before sequencing, viral peptide pools were used by the ViraFEST assay to expand antigen-specific CD4+ T cells. It was after 10 days of culture that CD4+ T cells were isolated. None of these healthy vaccinees had been infected with SARS-CoV-2 before vaccination. On days 3 and 7, fresh IL-2 medium replaced half the medium. This clone has just a few counts. The antigen is not known. General study points: Healthy vaccine recipients' vaccine-induced clones were almost all SARS-CoV-2 mono-reactive. Few convalescent patients were studied, and early post-infection samples were lacking.

Assay: immunoSEQ multiplex PCR; the TCRdb copy retains only in-frame clones and omits some. The sample shows 40,000 to 45,000 clones, under 75% of them seen only once. Germline CDR1 is MNHNS and CDR2 is SASEGT. The CDR3 sequence is 13 residues long. V lost 1 base and J lost 7, with 10 bases in between. V is TRBV6-1 and J is TRBJ1-2, with TRBD1 as a possible D gene (5 bases). The sample was CD4+ T cells from PBMCs cultured with HCoV-OC43 spike peptides, taken before COVID-19 vaccination. Subset in this sample: HCoV-OC43 spike overlapping peptide pool stimulation. This clonotype was obtained from a human donor who received a COVID-19 vaccine. CDR3: CASSEGRVGGYTF. Written as DNA, the CDR3 is TGTGCCAGCAGTGAAGGCAGGGTGGGTGGCTACACCTTC.